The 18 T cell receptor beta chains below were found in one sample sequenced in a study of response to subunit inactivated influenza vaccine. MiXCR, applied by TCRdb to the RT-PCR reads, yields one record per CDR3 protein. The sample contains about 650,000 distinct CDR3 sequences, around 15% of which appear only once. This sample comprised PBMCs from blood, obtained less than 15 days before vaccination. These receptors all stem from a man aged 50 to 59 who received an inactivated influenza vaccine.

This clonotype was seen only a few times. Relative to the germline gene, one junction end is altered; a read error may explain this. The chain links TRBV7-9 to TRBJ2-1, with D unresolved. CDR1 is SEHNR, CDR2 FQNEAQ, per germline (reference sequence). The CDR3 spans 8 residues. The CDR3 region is CASSLDLF. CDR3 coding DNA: TGTGCCAGCAGCTTGGACCTGTTC.

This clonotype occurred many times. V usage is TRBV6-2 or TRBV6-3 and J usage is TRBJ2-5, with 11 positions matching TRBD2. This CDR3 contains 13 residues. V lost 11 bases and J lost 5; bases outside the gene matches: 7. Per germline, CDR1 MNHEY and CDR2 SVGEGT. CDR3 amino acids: CAGGLAAEETQYF. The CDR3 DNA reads TGTGCCGGGGGACTAGCGGCTGAGGAGACCCAGTACTTC.

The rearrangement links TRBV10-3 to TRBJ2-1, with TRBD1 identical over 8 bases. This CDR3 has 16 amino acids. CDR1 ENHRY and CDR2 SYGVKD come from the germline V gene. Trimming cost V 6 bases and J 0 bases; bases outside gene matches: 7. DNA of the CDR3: TGTGCCATCAGGGCCGGACAGGGCTACTCCTACAATGAGCAGTTCTTC. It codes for CAIRAGQGYSYNEQFF.

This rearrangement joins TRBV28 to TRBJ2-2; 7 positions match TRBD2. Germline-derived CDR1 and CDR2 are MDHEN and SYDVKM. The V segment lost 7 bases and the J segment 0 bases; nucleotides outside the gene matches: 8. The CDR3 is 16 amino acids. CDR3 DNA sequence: TGTGCCAGCACCATTAGCGGGTCCGCGAACACCGGGGAGCTGTTTTTT. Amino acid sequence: CASTISGSANTGELFF.

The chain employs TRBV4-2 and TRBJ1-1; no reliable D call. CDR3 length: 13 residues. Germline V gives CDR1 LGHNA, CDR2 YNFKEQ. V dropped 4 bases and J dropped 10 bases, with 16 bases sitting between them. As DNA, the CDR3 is TGTGCCAGCAGCCCCCTAAGGGAGGTGGGAGCTTTCTTT. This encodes CASSPLREVGAFF.

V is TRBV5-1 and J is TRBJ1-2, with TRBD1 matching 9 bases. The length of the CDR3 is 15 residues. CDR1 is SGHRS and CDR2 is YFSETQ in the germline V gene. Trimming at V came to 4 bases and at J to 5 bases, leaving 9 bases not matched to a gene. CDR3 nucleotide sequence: TGCGCCAGCAGCATAAGCCCGGGACAGGGATATGGCTACACCTTC. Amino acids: CASSISPGQGYGYTF.

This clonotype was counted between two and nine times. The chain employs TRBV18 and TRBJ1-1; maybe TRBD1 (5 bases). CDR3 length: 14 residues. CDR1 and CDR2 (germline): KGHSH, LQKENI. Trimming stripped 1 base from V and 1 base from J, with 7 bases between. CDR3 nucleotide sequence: TGTGCCAGCTCACCACAGGGGTGGAACACTGAAGCTTTCTTT. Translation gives CASSPQGWNTEAFF.

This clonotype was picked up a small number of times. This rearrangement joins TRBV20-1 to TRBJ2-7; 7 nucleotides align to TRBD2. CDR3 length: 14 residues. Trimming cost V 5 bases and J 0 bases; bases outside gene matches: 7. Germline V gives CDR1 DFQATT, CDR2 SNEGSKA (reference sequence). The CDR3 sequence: CSALPSGSSYEQYF. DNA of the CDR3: TGCAGTGCTCTCCCTAGCGGCAGCTCCTACGAGCAGTACTTC.

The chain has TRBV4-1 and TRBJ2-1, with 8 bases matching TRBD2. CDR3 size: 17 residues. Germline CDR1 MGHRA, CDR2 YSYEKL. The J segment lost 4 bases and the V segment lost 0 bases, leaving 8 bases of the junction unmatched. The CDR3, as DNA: TGCGCCAGCAGCCAAGAAGGTGGGGCGGGGGGTTACAATGAGCAGTTCTTC. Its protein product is CASSQEGGAGGYNEQFF.

DNA of the CDR3: TGCAGTGCCACCTTCGGGGGAAGCACAGATACGCAGTATTTT. It translates to CSATFGGSTDTQYF. This chain joins TRBV20-1 and TRBJ2-3; a possible D gene is TRBD2 (6 bases). CDR3 length: 14 residues. V was cut by 6 bases and J by 0 bases, with 13 bases left in between. The V gene's germline CDR1 is DFQATT and CDR2 SNEGSKA (reference sequence).

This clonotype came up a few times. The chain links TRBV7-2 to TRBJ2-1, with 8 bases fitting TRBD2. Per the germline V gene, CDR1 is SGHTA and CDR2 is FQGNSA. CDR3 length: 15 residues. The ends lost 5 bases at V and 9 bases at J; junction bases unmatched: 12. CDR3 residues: CASSPTPGLGGEQFF. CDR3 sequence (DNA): TGTGCCAGCAGCCCAACCCCGGGACTAGGGGGTGAGCAGTTCTTC. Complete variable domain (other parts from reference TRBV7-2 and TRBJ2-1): GAGVSQSPSNKVTEKGKDVELRCDPISGHTALYWYRQSLGQGLEFLIYFQGNSAPDKSGLPSDRFSAERTGGSVSTLTIQRTQQEDSAVYLCASSPTPGLGGEQFFGPGTRLTVL.

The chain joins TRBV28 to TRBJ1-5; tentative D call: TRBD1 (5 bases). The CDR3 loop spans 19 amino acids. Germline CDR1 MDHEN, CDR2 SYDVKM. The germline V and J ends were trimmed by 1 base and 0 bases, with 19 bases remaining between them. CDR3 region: CASSLYTFLTDYSNQPQHF. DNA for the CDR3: TGTGCCAGCAGTTTATACACCTTCTTGACAGACTATAGCAATCAGCCCCAGCATTTT.

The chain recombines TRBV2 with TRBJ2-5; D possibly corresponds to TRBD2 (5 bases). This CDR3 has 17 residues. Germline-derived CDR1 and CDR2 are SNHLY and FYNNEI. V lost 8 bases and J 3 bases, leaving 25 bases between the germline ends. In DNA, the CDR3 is TGTGCCAGCCCCGGAGCGAGCCAGGAGGCTCAGAAAGAGACCCAGTACTTC. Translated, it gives CASPGASQEAQKETQYF.

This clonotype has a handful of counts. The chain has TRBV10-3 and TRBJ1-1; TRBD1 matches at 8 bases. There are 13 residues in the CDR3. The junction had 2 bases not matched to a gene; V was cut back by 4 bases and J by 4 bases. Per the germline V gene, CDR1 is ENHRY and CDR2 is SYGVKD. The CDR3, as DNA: TGTGCCATCAGTGGGACAGGGACCACTGAAGCTTTCTTT. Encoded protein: CAISGTGTTEAFF.

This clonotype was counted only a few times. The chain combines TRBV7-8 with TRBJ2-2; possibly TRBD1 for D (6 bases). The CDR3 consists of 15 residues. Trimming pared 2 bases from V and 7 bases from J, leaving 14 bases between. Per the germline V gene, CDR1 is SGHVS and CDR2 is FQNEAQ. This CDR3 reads CASSLWGREVGELFF. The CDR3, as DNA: TGTGCCAGCAGCTTATGGGGGCGAGAGGTCGGGGAGCTGTTTTTT.

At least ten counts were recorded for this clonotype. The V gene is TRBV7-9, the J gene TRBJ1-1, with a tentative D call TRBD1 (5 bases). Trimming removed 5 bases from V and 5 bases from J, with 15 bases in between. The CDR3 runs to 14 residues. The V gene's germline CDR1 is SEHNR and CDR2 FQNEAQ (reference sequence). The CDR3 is CASSPRDGRTEAFF. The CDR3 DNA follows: TGTGCCAGCAGCCCCCGGGACGGACGGACTGAAGCTTTCTTT.

The CDR3 region has the DNA TGTGCCAGCAGCGGAGGCCCTGACAGGGGATATCTCTACGAGCAGTACTTC. Protein: CASSGGPDRGYLYEQYF. The rearrangement joins TRBV7-6 to TRBJ2-7; 8 bases are a match to TRBD1. The CDR3 has 17 amino acids. CDR1 and CDR2 (germline): SGHVS, FNYEAQ. The ends lost 5 bases at V and 3 bases at J; junction bases unmatched: 15.

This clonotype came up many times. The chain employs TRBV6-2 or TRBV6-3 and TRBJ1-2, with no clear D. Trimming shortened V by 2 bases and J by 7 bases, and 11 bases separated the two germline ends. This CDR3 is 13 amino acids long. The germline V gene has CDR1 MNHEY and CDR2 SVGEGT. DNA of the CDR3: TGTGCCAGCAGTTACGTCCGCCTAGGTGGCTACACCTTC. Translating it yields CASSYVRLGGYTF.